This TCR beta chain was captured in a study of cytomegalovirus exposure and HLA in healthy donors. Overall study context: Drawn from HLA-typed donors, 83 million or so unique TCRs were held in an early data release. Study results and limitations: Later work showed greater clonal expansion in HLA-associated TCR beta chains than in equally common others. Per a prior analysis, the majority of TCR beta V segments were productive roughly 87% or roughly 30% of the time. In a later analysis, approximately 15,000 TCR beta sequences were associated with HLA alleles at 0.05 false discovery rate.

In the PCR, 60 Vbeta and 13 Jbeta primers were used. Assay used: immunoSEQ multiplex PCR; TCRdb lists only in-frame clones, some missing. Of around 160,000 clones in the sample, under 70% were seen once. This clone was counted a single time. Its antigen is not known. CDR1 and CDR2 from the germline V gene are SNHLY and FYNNEI. V lost 8 bases to trimming and J lost 6 bases; unmatched junction nucleotides: 5. The CDR3 loop spans 13 amino acids. The source is a woman aged 40 to 50 in good health and CMV-seropositive. What was sequenced was PBMCs. The rearrangement joins TRBV2 to TRBJ1-2; 11 bases are a match to TRBD1. CDR3 sequence reads: CASGGTGGHGYTF. In nucleotides, the CDR3 is TGTGCCAGCGGGGGGACAGGGGGGCATGGCTACACCTTC.